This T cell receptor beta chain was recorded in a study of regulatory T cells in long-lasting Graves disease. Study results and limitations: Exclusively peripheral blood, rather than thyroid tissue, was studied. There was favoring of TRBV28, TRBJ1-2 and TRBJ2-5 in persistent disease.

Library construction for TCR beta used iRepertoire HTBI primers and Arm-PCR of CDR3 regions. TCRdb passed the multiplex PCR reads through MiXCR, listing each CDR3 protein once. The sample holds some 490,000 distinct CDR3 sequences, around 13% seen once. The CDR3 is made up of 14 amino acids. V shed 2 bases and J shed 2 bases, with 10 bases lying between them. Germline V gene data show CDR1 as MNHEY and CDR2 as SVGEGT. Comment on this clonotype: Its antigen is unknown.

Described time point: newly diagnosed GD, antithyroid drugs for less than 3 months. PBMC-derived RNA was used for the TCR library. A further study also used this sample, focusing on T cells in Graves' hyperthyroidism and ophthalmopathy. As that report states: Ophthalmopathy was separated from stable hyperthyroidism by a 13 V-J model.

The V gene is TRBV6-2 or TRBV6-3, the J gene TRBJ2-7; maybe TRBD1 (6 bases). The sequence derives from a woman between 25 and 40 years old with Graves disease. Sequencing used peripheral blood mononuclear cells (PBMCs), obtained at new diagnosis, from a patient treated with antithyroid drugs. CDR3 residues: CASSYQGLTYEQYF. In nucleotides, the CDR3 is TGTGCCAGCAGTTACCAGGGGCTAACCTACGAGCAGTACTTC.